The 14 T cell receptor beta chains reported below all come from one sample, sequenced in a study of T cell responses to AZD1222 COVID-19 vaccine. The repertoire was sequenced with immunoSEQ multiplex PCR; TCRdb's copy has only in-frame clones and lacks some. The data contain 150,000 to 200,000 clones, approximately 90% of them singletons. This specimen was peripheral blood, taken on day 0 of AZD1222 vaccination. These receptors were taken from an adult in good health.

The chain combines TRBV6-6 with TRBJ2-1, with D perhaps TRBD1 (5 bases). The germline gives CDR1 MNHNY, CDR2 SVGAGI (reference sequence). The CDR3 consists of 15 residues. With 0 bases removed from V and 1 base from J, the gap between germline ends came to 7 bases. CDR3 region: CASSYSDRSYNEQFF. The CDR3 DNA is TGTGCCAGCAGTTACTCTGACAGATCCTACAATGAGCAGTTCTTC.

The chain carries TRBV5-5 and TRBJ2-3, with a tentative D call TRBD1 (6 bases). From germline, CDR1 is SGHKS and CDR2 YYEKEE (reference sequence). V dropped 1 base and J dropped 6 bases, with 15 bases sitting between them. The CDR3 has 15 amino acids. The CDR3 loop is CASSLSGAPRDTQYF. The CDR3 coding sequence is TGTGCCAGCAGCTTGTCAGGGGCCCCCCGGGATACGCAGTATTTT.

The CDR3 loop reads CASSPATTRGVETQYF. As DNA, the CDR3 is TGTGCCAGTAGTCCCGCTACCACCCGAGGAGTAGAGACCCAGTACTTC. V gene TRBV19 combines with J gene TRBJ2-5; D is ambiguous. The CDR3 length is 16 residues. V dropped 5 bases and J dropped 4 bases, with 20 bases sitting between them. Germline V CDR1 and CDR2: LNHDA, SQIVND (reference sequence).

This chain joins TRBV5-4 and TRBJ1-6, with D unclear. V was trimmed by 2 bases and J by 7 bases, leaving 7 bases between them. CDR1 SGHNT and CDR2 YYREEE come from the germline V gene (reference sequence). There are 13 residues in the CDR3. Here the CDR3 reads CASSFSWNSPLHF. In DNA form, the CDR3 reads TGTGCCAGCAGCTTTAGTTGGAATTCACCCCTCCACTTT.

The V gene is TRBV7-9, the J gene TRBJ2-7; 8 bases map to TRBD2. The J segment lost 7 bases and the V segment lost 7 bases, leaving 15 bases of the junction unmatched. CDR1 is SEHNR, CDR2 FQNEAQ, per germline (reference sequence). The CDR3 loop spans 15 amino acids. CDR3 DNA sequence: TGTGCCAGCAACCGGGATCTAGCGGGTTCTATGGAGCAGTACTTC. Translated: CASNRDLAGSMEQYF.

This clone has just a few counts. The chain is built from TRBV7-3 and TRBJ2-7, with 7 bases matching TRBD2. CDR1 and CDR2 (germline): SGHTA, FQGTGA. The CDR3 has 15 amino acids. The J segment lost 1 base and the V segment lost 4 bases, leaving 7 bases of the junction unmatched. The CDR3: CASSSVGGSSYEQYF. In DNA form, the CDR3 reads TGTGCCAGCAGCTCGGTCGGGGGGAGTTCCTACGAGCAGTACTTC.

This chain links TRBV14 with TRBJ1-2; a weak D match, TRBD1 (5 bases). Germline V CDR1 and CDR2: SGHDN, FVKESK. The length of the CDR3 is 12 residues. V was trimmed by 6 bases and J by 8 bases, leaving 13 bases between them. The CDR3 DNA reads as TGTGCCAGCAGTCCCTCGGGACTGGGCTACACCTTC. Translating it yields CASSPSGLGYTF.

This rearrangement joins TRBV7-2 to TRBJ2-7, with 11 positions matching TRBD2. Losses at the gene ends were 1 base for V and 4 bases for J; bases not matched to a gene: 6. Germline lookup yields CDR1 SGHTA and CDR2 FQGNSA. The CDR3 covers 16 residues. The CDR3 coding sequence is TGTGCCAGCAGCTTAGGTCCGGGACTAGCGGTTTACGAGCAGTACTTC. The encoded protein is CASSLGPGLAVYEQYF. Supplemented by reference TRBV7-2 and TRBJ2-7, the full variable domain reads GAGVSQSPSNKVTEKGKDVELRCDPISGHTALYWYRQSLGQGLEFLIYFQGNSAPDKSGLPSDRFSAERTGGSVSTLTIQRTQQEDSAVYLCASSLGPGLAVYEQYFGPGTRLTVT.

The rearrangement uses TRBV5-4 and TRBJ2-7, with D possibly being TRBD1 (6 bases). The V gene lost 0 bases and the J gene lost 5 bases, with 18 bases spanning the gap. From germline, CDR1 is SGHNT and CDR2 YYREEE (reference sequence). The CDR3 is made up of 16 amino acids. The CDR3 region is CASSLGGGVAVNEQYF. CDR3 nucleotides: TGTGCCAGCAGCTTGGGAGGGGGAGTGGCTGTAAACGAGCAGTACTTC.

V is TRBV27 and J is TRBJ2-3; TRBD1 aligns across 11 bases. V dropped 3 bases and J dropped 4; count of bases not matched to a gene: 15. This CDR3 spans 19 amino acids. Germline V gene sequence: CDR1 MNHEY, CDR2 SMNVEV (reference sequence). The CDR3 sequence: CASSFIGRKGQGGADTQYF. In DNA, the CDR3 is TGTGCCAGCAGTTTTATAGGGAGGAAGGGACAGGGGGGCGCAGATACGCAGTATTTT.

The gene calls are TRBV30 and TRBJ1-1, with TRBD1 matching 7 bases. With V trimmed by 3 bases and J by 0 bases, 4 bases remained unmatched. The germline CDR1 and CDR2 sequences are GTSNPN and SVGIG (reference sequence). CDR3 length: 14 residues. This chain's CDR3 is CAWRTGQMNTEAFF. CDR3 in DNA: TGTGCCTGGAGGACGGGACAGATGAACACTGAAGCTTTCTTT.

V gene TRBV7-9 combines with J gene TRBJ1-2; 7 nucleotides match TRBD1. This CDR3 contains 14 residues. CDR1 and CDR2 (germline): SEHNR, FQNEAQ (reference sequence). V lost 8 bases and J lost 1; bases outside the gene matches: 7. Here the CDR3 DNA reads TGTGCCAGCGGAGGGGGCGGAGGTAACTATGGCTACACCTTC. Translation gives CASGGGGGNYGYTF.

The chain employs TRBV2 and TRBJ1-6, with D unclear. The CDR3 is 16 residues long. Trimming removed 5 bases at V and 0 bases at J, with 11 bases between. Per germline, CDR1 SNHLY and CDR2 FYNNEI. CDR3 amino acids: CASSPDFSSYNSPLHF. CDR3 coding DNA: TGTGCCAGCAGTCCTGACTTCAGCTCCTATAATTCACCCCTCCACTTT.

The gene calls are TRBV5-8 and TRBJ2-3; 8 bases align to TRBD2. The CDR3 runs 17 residues. The germline V gene encodes CDR1 SGHTS and CDR2 YDEGEE. V shed 3 bases, J shed 1 base, and the junction held 10 bases outside the gene matches. The CDR3 protein is CASSYGRAGFGTDTQYF. CDR3 bases: TGTGCCAGCAGCTACGGGAGGGCCGGCTTTGGCACAGATACGCAGTATTTT. Drawing the rest from reference TRBV5-8 and TRBJ2-3, the complete variable domain is EAGVTQSPTHLIKTRGQQATLRCSPISGHTSVYWYQQALGLGLQFLLWYDEGEERNRGNFPPRFSGRQFPNYSSELNVNALELEDSALYLCASSYGRAGFGTDTQYFGPGTRLTVL.